The 20 T cell receptor beta chains listed next were all sequenced from one sample in a study of T-cell memory formation after mild COVID-19. Each CDR3 protein is one row after TCRdb ran MiXCR on the 5' RACE reads. The profile shows 350,000 to 500,000 distinct CDR3 sequences, roughly 20% of them singletons. The sequenced sample was PBMCs or a T cell subset sorted from them (not recorded which). Every receptor here comes from an adult woman who had mild COVID-19 (a few samples of this study predate the infection). Cell type and time point are not known.

This clonotype was counted at least ten times. The chain links TRBV5-1 to TRBJ2-7; D is ambiguous. Trimming cost V 0 bases and J 2 bases, with 12 bases left between them. Germline loops: CDR1 SGHRS, CDR2 YFSETQ. The CDR3 loop spans 15 amino acids. CDR3 amino acids: CASSLEARGPYEQYF. The CDR3 nucleotides are TGCGCCAGCAGCTTGGAGGCTAGAGGTCCCTACGAGCAGTACTTC.

This rearrangement joins TRBV6-6 to TRBJ2-3; D might be TRBD2 (6 bases). Germline V gene lookup returns CDR1 MNHNY and CDR2 SVGAGI (reference sequence). This CDR3 region has 12 residues. The V and J ends lost 6 bases and 12 bases respectively, with 16 bases between them. The CDR3: CASRNRRGPQYF. In nucleotides, the CDR3 is TGTGCCAGCAGAAACAGGAGGGGACCCCAGTATTTT.

The chain has TRBV12-3 or TRBV12-4 and TRBJ2-7; 10 bases are shared with TRBD1. This CDR3 is 14 amino acids long. V trimming: 3 bases; J trimming: 5 bases; junction bases outside the gene matches: 4. The CDR3 sequence is CASSLGDRGDEQYF. Written as DNA, the CDR3 is TGTGCCAGCAGTTTGGGGGACAGGGGCGACGAGCAGTACTTC.

This clonotype turned up a few times. This chain joins TRBV19 and TRBJ2-7; TRBD2 is a possible D gene (5 bases). The CDR3 spans 13 residues. The V and J ends lost 2 bases and 2 bases respectively, with 7 bases between them. The germline V gene encodes CDR1 LNHDA and CDR2 SQIVND (reference sequence). The CDR3 protein is CASSITGTYEQYF. Here the CDR3 DNA reads TGTGCCAGTAGTATAACGGGGACCTACGAGCAGTACTTC.

The CDR3 protein is CASRPRTGGDYEQYF. For the CDR3, the DNA is TGTGCCAGCAGACCCAGGACAGGGGGCGACTACGAGCAGTACTTC. V gene TRBV7-2 combines with J gene TRBJ2-7, with 11 nucleotides matching TRBD1. The CDR3 contains 15 residues. Germline V gives CDR1 SGHTA, CDR2 FQGNSA. Trimming at V came to 6 bases and at J to 3 bases, leaving 7 bases not matched to a gene. Filled out from reference TRBV7-2 and TRBJ2-7, the complete variable domain reads GAGVSQSPSNKVTEKGKDVELRCDPISGHTALYWYRQSLGQGLEFLIYFQGNSAPDKSGLPSDRFSAERTGGSVSTLTIQRTQQEDSAVYLCASRPRTGGDYEQYFGPGTRLTVT.

The chain combines TRBV25-1 with TRBJ1-5; 7 bases line up with TRBD1. Germline values: CDR1 MGHDK, CDR2 SYGVNS. This CDR3 is built from 15 residues. With V trimmed by 5 bases and J by 5 bases, 9 bases remained unmatched. CDR3 residues: CASSSPARGDQPQHF. CDR3 DNA sequence: TGTGCCAGCAGTTCACCGGCCAGGGGGGATCAGCCCCAGCATTTT.

V and J are TRBV10-3 and TRBJ1-1, with 7 positions matching TRBD1. V dropped 5 bases and J dropped 1; count of bases not matched to a gene: 4. Germline loops: CDR1 ENHRY, CDR2 SYGVKD. CDR3 size: 14 residues. CDR3 coding DNA: TGTGCCATCAGTAACAGGGGCTCGAACACTGAAGCTTTCTTT. Residues: CAISNRGSNTEAFF.

This clonotype was observed at least ten times. J is TRBJ1-1 and V is TRBV7-9, with TRBD1 matching 10 bases. The CDR3 runs 14 residues. The trim removed 6 bases at V and 5 bases at J, leaving 6 bases unmatched. Germline V gene lookup returns CDR1 SEHNR and CDR2 FQNEAQ (reference sequence). Here the CDR3 DNA reads TGTGCCAGCAGATCTAGACAGGGGGCAACTGAAGCTTTCTTT. This sequence encodes CASRSRQGATEAFF. Based on the CDR3 plus reference TRBV7-9 and TRBJ1-1, the full variable domain is DTGVSQNPRHKITKRGQNVTFRCDPISEHNRLYWYRQTLGQGPEFLTYFQNEAQLEKSRLLSDRFSAERPKGSFSTLEIQRTEQGDSAMYLCASRSRQGATEAFFGQGTRLTVV.

This clonotype was detected only a few times. This chain uses TRBV5-5 with TRBJ2-7; 9 bases are shared with TRBD1. Germline CDR1 reads SGHKS; CDR2 reads YYEKEE (reference sequence). Trimming cost V 0 bases and J 2 bases; bases outside gene matches: 3. This CDR3 spans 15 amino acids. Here the CDR3 DNA reads TGTGCCAGCAGCTTGGGAGGGACAGGGACCTACGAGCAGTACTTC. Its protein product is CASSLGGTGTYEQYF.

The chain recombines TRBV24-1 with TRBJ1-1; possibly TRBD1 for D (6 bases). The CDR3 contains 13 residues. V gave up 4 bases and J gave up 3 bases, with 8 bases separating them. Per germline, CDR1 KGHDR and CDR2 SFDVKD. The CDR3 sequence: CATSERTDTEAFF. DNA of the CDR3: TGTGCCACCAGTGAGCGGACAGACACTGAAGCTTTCTTT.

The CDR3 is CASSDSGLALLGDGELFF. The CDR3 bases are TGTGCCAGCAGTGACTCCGGACTAGCCCTCTTAGGGGACGGGGAGCTGTTTTTT. The genes are TRBV6-4 and TRBJ2-2; TRBD2 agrees at 8 bases. V trimming: 0 bases; J trimming: 7 bases; junction bases outside the gene matches: 13. Germline CDR1 reads MRHNA; CDR2 reads SNTAGT. The CDR3 covers 18 residues.

This rearrangement joins TRBV24-1 to TRBJ2-2; 9 bases match TRBD1. Germline V lookup: CDR1 KGHDR, CDR2 SFDVKD. V shed 4 bases, J shed 5 bases, and the junction held 4 bases outside the gene matches. This CDR3 comprises 15 residues. CDR3 sequence reads: CATSDPGTGTGELFF. In DNA form, the CDR3 reads TGTGCCACCAGTGACCCCGGGACAGGGACCGGGGAGCTGTTTTTT.

This clonotype was detected only a few times. The chain carries TRBV11-3 and TRBJ2-3; 7 bases line up with TRBD1. This CDR3 is 15 amino acids long. In germline, CDR1 is SGHNT, CDR2 YENEEA. The J segment lost 2 bases and the V segment lost 2 bases, leaving 4 bases of the junction unmatched. CDR3 DNA sequence: TGTGCCAGCAGCTTAAGACAGGGTCACACAGATACGCAGTATTTT. It codes for CASSLRQGHTDTQYF. Full variable domain (rest looked up from reference TRBV11-3 and TRBJ2-3): EAGVVQSPRYKIIEKKQPVAFWCNPISGHNTLYWYLQNLGQGPELLIRYENEEAVDDSQLPKDRFSAERLKGVDSTLKIQPAELGDSAVYLCASSLRQGHTDTQYFGPGTRLTVL.

The chain is built from TRBV4-3 and TRBJ1-1; tentatively, D is TRBD1 (5 bases). CDR3 length: 15 residues. Germline V gene data show CDR1 as LGHNA and CDR2 as YSLEER. The V end lost 3 bases, the J end lost 4 bases, and 15 bases lay between the germline ends. CDR3 loop: CASSHPSSGGTEAFF. The CDR3 bases are TGCGCCAGCAGCCACCCTTCTTCGGGGGGCACTGAAGCTTTCTTT.

This clonotype was seen only a few times. The chain is built from TRBV29-1 and TRBJ2-7; D assignment may be TRBD1 or TRBD2 (6 bases each). The CDR3 totals 13 residues. Trimming removed 3 bases from V and 3 bases from J, with 12 bases in between. CDR1 is SQVTM, CDR2 ANQGSEA, per germline. CDR3 region: CSVEGGKYYEQYF. CDR3 bases: TGCAGCGTTGAGGGGGGCAAGTACTACGAGCAGTACTTC.

This clonotype is a singleton in its sample. The chain has TRBV6-2 or TRBV6-3 and TRBJ1-5, with unresolved D. V was shortened by 2 bases and J by 7 bases, with 12 bases between the two germline ends. Germline V lookup: CDR1 MNHEY, CDR2 SVGEGT. The CDR3 length is 14 residues. CDR3 region: CASSYGIGKQPQHF. The CDR3 DNA is TGTGCCAGCAGTTACGGGATAGGGAAACAGCCCCAGCATTTT.

This sequence joins TRBV18 and TRBJ2-3; the match to TRBD2 covers 10 bases. The CDR3 extends over 16 amino acids. Germline CDR1 reads KGHSH; CDR2 reads LQKENI. V gave up 3 bases and J gave up 5 bases; unmatched junction bases: 8. The DNA for the CDR3 is TGTGCCAGCTCACCTAGGACTAGCGGAAGAGGAGATACGCAGTATTTT. Amino acid sequence: CASSPRTSGRGDTQYF.

The chain links TRBV29-1 to TRBJ1-1; D is possibly TRBD1 (5 bases). V lost 3 bases to trimming and J lost 3 bases, with 14 bases between them. The CDR3 runs 14 residues. The germline gives CDR1 SQVTM, CDR2 ANQGSEA. This CDR3 reads CSVDIQTVYTEAFF. The CDR3 DNA reads TGCAGCGTTGATATTCAGACAGTCTACACTGAAGCTTTCTTT.

In this sample, this clonotype turned up a few times. The chain couples TRBV7-6 to TRBJ2-5; 10 nucleotides match TRBD2. CDR1 and CDR2 from the germline V gene are SGHVS and FNYEAQ. The CDR3 is made up of 16 amino acids. Unmatched junction bases numbered 8, after V lost 6 bases and J lost 1 base. The chain's CDR3 is CASSTSGVPPQETQYF. The CDR3, as DNA: TGTGCCAGCAGTACTAGCGGGGTCCCCCCCCAAGAGACCCAGTACTTC.

This clonotype was counted a few times. The chain couples TRBV10-3 to TRBJ2-7; 7 bases agree with TRBD1. CDR3 length: 14 residues. J was trimmed by 6 bases and V by 10 bases; bases with no gene match: 15. The V gene's germline CDR1 is ENHRY and CDR2 SYGVKD. The CDR3 coding sequence is TGTGCCACCCACCAAGGGCAGGGGGTTTCCGAGCAGTACTTC. It specifies CATHQGQGVSEQYF.